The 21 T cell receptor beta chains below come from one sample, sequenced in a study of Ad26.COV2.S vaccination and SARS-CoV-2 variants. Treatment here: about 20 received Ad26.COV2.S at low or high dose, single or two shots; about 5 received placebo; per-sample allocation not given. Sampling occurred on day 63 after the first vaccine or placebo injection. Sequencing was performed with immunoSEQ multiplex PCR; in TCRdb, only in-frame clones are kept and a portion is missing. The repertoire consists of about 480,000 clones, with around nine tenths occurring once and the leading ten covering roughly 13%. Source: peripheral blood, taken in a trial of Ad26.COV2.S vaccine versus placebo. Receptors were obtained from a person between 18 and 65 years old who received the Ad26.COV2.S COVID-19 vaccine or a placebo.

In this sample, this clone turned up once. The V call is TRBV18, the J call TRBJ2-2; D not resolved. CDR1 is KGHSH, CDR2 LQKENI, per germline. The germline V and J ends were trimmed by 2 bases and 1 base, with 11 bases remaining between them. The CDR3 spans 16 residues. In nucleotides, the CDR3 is TGTGCCAGCTCACCATCGGCCGGGCGGAACACCGGGGAGCTGTTTTTT. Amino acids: CASSPSAGRNTGELFF.

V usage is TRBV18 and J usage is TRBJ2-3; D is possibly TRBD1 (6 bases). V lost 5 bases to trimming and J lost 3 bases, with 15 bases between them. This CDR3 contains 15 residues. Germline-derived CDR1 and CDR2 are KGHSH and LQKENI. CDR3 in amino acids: CASSAIGGATDTQYF. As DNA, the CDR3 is TGTGCCAGCTCAGCTATAGGGGGAGCGACAGATACGCAGTATTTT.

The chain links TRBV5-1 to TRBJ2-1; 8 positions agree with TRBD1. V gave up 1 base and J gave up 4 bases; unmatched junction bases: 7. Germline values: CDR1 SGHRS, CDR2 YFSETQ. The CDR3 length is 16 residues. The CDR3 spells CASSLRTGSAYNEQFF. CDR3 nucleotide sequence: TGCGCCAGCAGCTTGAGGACAGGGAGTGCATACAATGAGCAGTTCTTC. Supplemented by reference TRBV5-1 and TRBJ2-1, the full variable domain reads KAGVTQTPRYLIKTRGQQVTLSCSPISGHRSVSWYQQTPGQGLQFLFEYFSETQRNKGNFPGRFSGRQFSNSRSEMNVSTLELGDSALYLCASSLRTGSAYNEQFFGPGTRLTVL.

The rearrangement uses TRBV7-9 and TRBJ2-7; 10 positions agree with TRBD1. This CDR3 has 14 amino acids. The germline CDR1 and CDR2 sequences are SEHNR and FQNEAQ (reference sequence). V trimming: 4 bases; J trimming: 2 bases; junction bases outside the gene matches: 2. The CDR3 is CASSYGTGAYEQYF. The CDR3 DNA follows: TGTGCCAGCAGCTACGGGACAGGGGCCTACGAGCAGTACTTC.

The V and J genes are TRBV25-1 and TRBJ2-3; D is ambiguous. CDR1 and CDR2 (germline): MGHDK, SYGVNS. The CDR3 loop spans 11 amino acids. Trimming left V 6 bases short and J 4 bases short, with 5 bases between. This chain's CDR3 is CASRLADTQYF. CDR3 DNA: TGTGCCAGCAGGCTGGCAGATACGCAGTATTTT.

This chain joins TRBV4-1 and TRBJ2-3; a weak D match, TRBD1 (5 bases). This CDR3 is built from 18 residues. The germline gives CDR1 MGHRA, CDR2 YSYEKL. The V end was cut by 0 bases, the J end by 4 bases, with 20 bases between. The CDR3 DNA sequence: TGCGCCAGCAGCCAAGATGGGGCCTCAGGAGTAGGATCAGATACGCAGTATTTT. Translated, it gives CASSQDGASGVGSDTQYF.

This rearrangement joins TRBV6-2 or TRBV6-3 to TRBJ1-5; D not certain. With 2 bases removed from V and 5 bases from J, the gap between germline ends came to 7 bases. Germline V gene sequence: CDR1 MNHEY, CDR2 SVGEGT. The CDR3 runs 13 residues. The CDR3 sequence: CASSYGLYQPQHF. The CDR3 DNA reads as TGTGCCAGCAGTTACGGGCTCTATCAGCCCCAGCATTTT.

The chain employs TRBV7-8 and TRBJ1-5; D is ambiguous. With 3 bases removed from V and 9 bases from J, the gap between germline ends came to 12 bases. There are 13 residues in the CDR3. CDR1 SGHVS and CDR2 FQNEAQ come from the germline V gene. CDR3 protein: CASSLTVGGPQHF. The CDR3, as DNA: TGTGCCAGCAGCTTGACGGTGGGAGGGCCCCAGCATTTT. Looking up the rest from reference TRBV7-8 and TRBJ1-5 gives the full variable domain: GAGVSQSPRYKVAKRGQDVALRCDPISGHVSLFWYQQALGQGPEFLTYFQNEAQLDKSGLPSDRFFAERPEGSVSTLKIQRTQQEDSAVYLCASSLTVGGPQHFGDGTRLSIL.

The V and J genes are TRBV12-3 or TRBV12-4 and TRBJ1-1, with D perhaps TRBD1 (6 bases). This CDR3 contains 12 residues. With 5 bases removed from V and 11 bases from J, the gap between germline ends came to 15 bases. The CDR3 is CASSLLQGGAFF. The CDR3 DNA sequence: TGTGCCAGCAGTCTTTTACAGGGTGGGGCTTTCTTT.

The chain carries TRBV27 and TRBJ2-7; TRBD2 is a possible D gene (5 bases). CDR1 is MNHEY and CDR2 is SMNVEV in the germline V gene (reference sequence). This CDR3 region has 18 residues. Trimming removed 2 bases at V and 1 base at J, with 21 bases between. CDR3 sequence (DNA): TGTGCCAGCAGTTTAAGTGGAGTTGAGGGTCGGAGATCCTACGAGCAGTACTTC. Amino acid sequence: CASSLSGVEGRRSYEQYF.

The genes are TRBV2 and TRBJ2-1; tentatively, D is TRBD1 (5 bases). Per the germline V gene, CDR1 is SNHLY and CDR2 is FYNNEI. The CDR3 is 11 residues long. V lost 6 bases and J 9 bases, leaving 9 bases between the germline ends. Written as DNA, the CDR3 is TGTGCCAGCAGCCAGGGTCCTGAGCAGTTCTTC. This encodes CASSQGPEQFF.

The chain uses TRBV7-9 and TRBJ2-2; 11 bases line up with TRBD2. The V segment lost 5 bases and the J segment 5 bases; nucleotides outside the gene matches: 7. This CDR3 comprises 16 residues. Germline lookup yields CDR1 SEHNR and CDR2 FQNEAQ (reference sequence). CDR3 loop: CASSPRTSGHTGELFF. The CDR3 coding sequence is TGTGCCAGCAGCCCGCGGACTAGCGGGCATACCGGGGAGCTGTTTTTT.

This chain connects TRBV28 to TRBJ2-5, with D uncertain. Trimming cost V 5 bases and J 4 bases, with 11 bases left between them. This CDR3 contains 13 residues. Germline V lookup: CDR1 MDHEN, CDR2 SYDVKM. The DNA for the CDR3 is TGTGCCAGCAGTAACAGCGAGATAGAGACCCAGTACTTC. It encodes CASSNSEIETQYF. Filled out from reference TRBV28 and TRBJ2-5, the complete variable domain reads DVKVTQSSRYLVKRTGEKVFLECVQDMDHENMFWYRQDPGLGLRLIYFSYDVKMKEKGDIPEGYSVSREKKERFSLILESASTNQTSMYLCASSNSEIETQYFGPGTRLLVL.

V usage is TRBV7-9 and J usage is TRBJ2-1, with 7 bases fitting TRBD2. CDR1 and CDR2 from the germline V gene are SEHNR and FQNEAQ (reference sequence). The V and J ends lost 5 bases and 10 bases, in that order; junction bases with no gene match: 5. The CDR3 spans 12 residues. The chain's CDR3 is CASSLPGLEQFF. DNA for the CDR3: TGTGCCAGCAGCCTACCGGGACTAGAGCAGTTCTTC.

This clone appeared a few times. CDR3 in amino acids: CAWSGQGRTLTEAFF. The CDR3 DNA reads TGTGCCTGGAGTGGGCAGGGGCGAACCCTCACTGAAGCTTTCTTT. The rearrangement uses TRBV30 and TRBJ1-1; TRBD1 might be the D (6 bases). Germline lookup yields CDR1 GTSNPN and CDR2 SVGIG (reference sequence). V dropped 1 base and J dropped 4 bases, with 16 bases sitting between them. The CDR3 has 15 residues.

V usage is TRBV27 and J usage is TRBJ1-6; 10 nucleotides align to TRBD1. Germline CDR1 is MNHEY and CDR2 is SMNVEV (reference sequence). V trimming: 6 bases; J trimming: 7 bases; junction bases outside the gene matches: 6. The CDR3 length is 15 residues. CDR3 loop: CASRGQGLYNSPLHF. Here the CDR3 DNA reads TGTGCCAGCAGGGGACAGGGGCTCTACAATTCACCCCTCCACTTT.

CDR3 in amino acids: CASSTPSGFNEQFF. The CDR3 region has the DNA TGTGCCAGCAGCACGCCCTCAGGGTTCAATGAGCAGTTCTTC. The chain joins TRBV7-2 to TRBJ2-1; D is possibly TRBD1 (5 bases). Between the trimmed V and J ends, which lost 5 bases and 6 bases, there was a span of 14 bases. In germline, CDR1 is SGHTA, CDR2 FQGNSA. The CDR3 extends over 14 amino acids.

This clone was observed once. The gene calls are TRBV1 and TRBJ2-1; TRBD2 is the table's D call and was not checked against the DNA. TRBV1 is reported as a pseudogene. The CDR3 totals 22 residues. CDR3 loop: CTSSQQPRTSGRDSSSYNEQFF. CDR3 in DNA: TGCACCAGCAGCCAACAACCCAGGACTAGCGGGAGGGATTCGAGCTCCTACAATGAGCAGTTCTTC.

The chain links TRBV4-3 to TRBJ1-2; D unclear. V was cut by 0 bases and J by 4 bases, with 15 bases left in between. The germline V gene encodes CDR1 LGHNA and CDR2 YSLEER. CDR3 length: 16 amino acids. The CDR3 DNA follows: TGCGCCAGCAGCCAAGATCTTGGATCGCGGGGCTATGGCTACACCTTC. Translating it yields CASSQDLGSRGYGYTF.

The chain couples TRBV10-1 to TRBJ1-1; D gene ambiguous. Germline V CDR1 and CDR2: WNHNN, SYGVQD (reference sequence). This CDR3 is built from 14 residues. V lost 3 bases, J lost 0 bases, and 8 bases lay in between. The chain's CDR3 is CASSENTLNTEAFF. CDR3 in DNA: TGCGCCAGCAGTGAAAACACACTGAACACTGAAGCTTTCTTT.

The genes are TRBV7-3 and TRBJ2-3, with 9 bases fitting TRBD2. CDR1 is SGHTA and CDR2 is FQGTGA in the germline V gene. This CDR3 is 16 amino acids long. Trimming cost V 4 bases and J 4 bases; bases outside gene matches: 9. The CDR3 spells CASSSNSGSLSDTQYF. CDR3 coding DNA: TGTGCCAGCAGCTCCAATAGCGGGAGTTTGTCAGATACGCAGTATTTT.